This T cell receptor beta chain is drawn from a study of blood T cell repertoires in COVID-19. On the study more broadly: Samples taken during acute and convalescent COVID-19 were collected in the United States, Italy and Spain.

This CDR3 region has 13 residues. CDR1 and CDR2 (germline): MGHDK, SYGVNS. The V end was cut by 4 bases, the J end by 5 bases, with 8 bases between. Libraries were prepared by immunoSEQ multiplex PCR; TCRdb keeps only in-frame clonotypes and omits some of them. The sample has over 60,000 clones; more than 75% are singletons. A single count supports this clone. The chain joins TRBV25-1 to TRBJ1-4; D gene unclear. This clonotype was obtained from a man aged 70 or older with active or convalescent COVID-19. Sequenced input: peripheral blood. CDR3 loop: CASSGRFNEKLFF. CDR3 nucleotides: TGTGCCAGCAGTGGTCGGTTCAATGAAAAACTGTTTTTT.